The table lists the clone carrying this T cell receptor (beta chain) with a few counts. Its antigen is not known. Diagnosing involved the use of clinical symptoms, serum thyroxine and TRAb, thyroid ultrasound and orbital computed tomography. Each 10 ml fresh peripheral blood draw supplied the PBMCs. These data belong to a study of T cells in Graves' hyperthyroidism and ophthalmopathy. General observations from the study: The blood repertoire included most of the expanded thyroid clonotypes above 0.001. Classification by a 13 V-J model distinguished ophthalmopathy from stable hyperthyroidism.

What was amplified from RNA transcripts were TCR beta CDR3 regions. The HTBI primer set served for first-round RT-PCR of the TCR CDR3. TCRdb passed the multiplex PCR reads through MiXCR, listing each CDR3 protein once. The sample consists of hundreds of thousands of distinct CDR3 sequences, roughly 20% of them appearing once. The CDR3 runs 16 residues. V lost 0 bases, J lost 4 bases, and 16 bases lay in between. Germline CDR1 reads SQVTM; CDR2 reads ANQGSEA. The source is a woman aged 50 to 60 with Graves' hyperthyroidism that later progressed to Graves' ophthalmopathy. The rearrangement uses TRBV29-1 and TRBJ2-1; D might be TRBD2 (7 bases). Sequenced sample: blood. The CDR3 reads CSVEDHDGGPYNEQFF. CDR3 coding DNA: TGCAGCGTTGAAGATCATGACGGGGGGCCTTACAATGAGCAGTTCTTC.